This T cell receptor beta chain appears in the sequencing data of a study of CD8+CD57+ T cells in acquired aplastic anemia. All sequencing subjects had displayed CD8+CD57+ cell expansion on flow cytometry. Severe acquired aplastic anemia affected all patients. Trimming removed 10 bases from V and 8 bases from J, with 18 bases in between. The CDR3 sequence is 13 residues long. The germline gives CDR1 ENHRY, CDR2 SYGVKD. Genomic DNA, the template, was used for profiling of the TCR beta VDJ and CDR3. MiXCR, applied by TCRdb to the reads, yields one record per CDR3 protein. Of about 180,000 distinct CDR3 sequences listed, under 55% are singletons.

The sequence was obtained from a human donor with aplastic anemia. The rearrangement uses TRBV10-3 and TRBJ2-4; D uncertain. Sequencing was done on a sample of sorted CD4+, CD8+, or CD8+CD57+ T cells (not recorded which) from PBMCs. CDR3 protein: CATVPMGMDIQYF. CDR3 nucleotide sequence: TGTGCCACCGTCCCTATGGGGATGGACATTCAGTACTTC.